The rows below give T cell receptor beta chains drawn from one sample of a study of CD8 T cells in Susac syndrome. TCRdb re-called the immunoSEQ multiplex PCR reads through MiXCR, storing one row per CDR3 protein. Of hundreds of thousands of distinct CDR3 sequences listed, 90% to 96% are singletons. Sequencing was done on a sample of CD4+ T cells from PBMCs. These receptors were collected from a human donor with Susac syndrome. CDR3s include the opening cysteine and the closing phenylalanine or tryptophan. D genes are given only for firm matches. Some rows mark clone size as missing; the rest say once, few, many or name a class of expanded clone.

TRBV25-1,NA,TRBJ2-5,NA,CASSESGGRETQYF,TGTGCCAGCAGTGAGTCTGGGGGCAGGGAGACCCAGTACTTC
TRBV5-4,NA,TRBJ2-7,TRBD2,CASSAGTSREEQYF,TGTGCCAGCAGCGCGGGGACTAGCCGAGAAGAGCAGTACTTC
TRBV5-1,NA,TRBJ1-2,NA,CASSSVSLNYGYTF,TGCGCCAGCAGCTCCGTCTCTCTAAACTATGGCTACACCTTC
TRBV7-9,once,TRBJ2-5,NA,CASSLGIGAAPQYF,TGTGCCAGCAGCTTAGGGATAGGCGCGGCGCCCCAGTACTTC
TRBV20-1,NA,TRBJ2-7,TRBD1,CSVSGTGYHEQYF,TGCAGTGTTTCCGGGACAGGGTACCACGAGCAGTACTTC
TRBV6-6,NA,TRBJ1-5,NA,CASSSGSQPQHF,TGTGCCAGCAGTTCCGGGAGTCAGCCCCAGCATTTT
TRBV30,NA,TRBJ1-3,TRBD1,CAWSRDRLYGTIYF,TGTGCCTGGAGTAGGGACAGACTCTACGGCACCATATATTTT
TRBV11-2,NA,TRBJ2-3,NA,CASSLVFALSTDTQYF,TGTGCCAGCAGCTTAGTCTTCGCATTAAGCACAGATACGCAGTATTTT
TRBV6-1,NA,TRBJ2-1,NA,CASSSFGLYNEQFF,TGTGCCAGCAGTTCCTTCGGACTCTACAATGAGCAGTTCTTC
TRBV28,NA,TRBJ2-7,NA,CASSSYRVEQYF,TGTGCCAGCAGTTCTTACAGGGTCGAGCAGTACTTC
TRBV5-4,NA,TRBJ2-7,NA,CASSLERLYEQYF,TGTGCCAGCAGCTTGGAAAGGCTCTACGAGCAGTACTTC
TRBV5-1,NA,TRBJ2-7,NA,CASSLEGYSYEQYF,TGCGCCAGCAGCTTGGAGGGATACTCCTACGAGCAGTACTTC
TRBV20-1,once,TRBJ2-1,NA,CSARDLAWEYNEQFF,TGCAGTGCTAGAGACCTAGCTTGGGAGTACAATGAGCAGTTCTTC
TRBV19,NA,TRBJ2-7,NA,CASSMRSTFYEQYF,TGTGCCAGTAGTATGCGGTCTACCTTCTACGAGCAGTACTTC
TRBV7-2,few,TRBJ2-1,TRBD1,CASSLMTGKSYEQFF,TGTGCCAGCAGCCTCATGACAGGGAAATCGTATGAGCAGTTCTTC
TRBV30,NA,TRBJ1-1,NA,CAWILRTEAFF,TGTGCCTGGATTTTGAGAACTGAAGCTTTCTTT
TRBV20-1,NA,TRBJ2-1,NA,CSARRPDSYNEQFF,TGCAGTGCTAGAAGGCCGGATTCCTACAATGAGCAGTTCTTC
TRBV2,NA,TRBJ1-3,NA,CASSDGDISAGGNTIYF,TGTGCCAGCAGTGATGGGGATATCTCCGCGGGGGGAAACACCATATATTTT
TRBV6-1,once,TRBJ1-5,NA,CASSPYRVSGNQPQHF,TGTGCCAGCAGTCCCTACAGGGTTTCCGGGAATCAGCCCCAGCATTTT
TRBV28,NA,TRBJ2-2,NA,CASSPPRANTGELFF,TGTGCCAGCAGCCCTCCCAGGGCCAACACCGGGGAGCTGTTTTTT
TRBV30,once,TRBJ2-7,NA,CAWRERGAGRIWQYF,TGTGCCTGGAGAGAAAGGGGGGCCGGAAGGATCTGGCAGTACTTC
TRBV20-1,NA,TRBJ2-7,TRBD2,CSRTSGGRQYF,TGCAGTCGGACTAGCGGGGGTCGACAGTACTTC
TRBV18,NA,TRBJ1-1,TRBD1,CASSETQGGGTEAFF,TGTGCCAGCTCAGAAACACAGGGGGGAGGCACTGAAGCTTTCTTT